The present T cell receptor (beta chain) was sequenced within a study of T cell responses to AZD1222 COVID-19 vaccine. In the study overall: Analyses pooled second doses at about 4 or about 12 weeks. Regarding the study as a whole: Spike-specific TCR breadth and depth both grew after two AZD1222 doses.

This table comes from immunoSEQ multiplex PCR, and its TCRdb copy is limited to in-frame clones, with some not included. The table lists tens of thousands of clones, roughly 91% of them singletons. V gave up 0 bases and J gave up 4 bases, with 10 bases separating them. The CDR3 consists of 14 residues. The germline V gene has CDR1 SGHRS and CDR2 YFSETQ. Notes on this clone: Its antigen remains unknown.

This sequence was found in an adult in good health. The V call is TRBV5-1, the J call TRBJ1-2, with D perhaps TRBD1 (5 bases). This specimen was peripheral blood, taken on day 0 of AZD1222 vaccination. CDR3 sequence (DNA): TGCGCCAGCAGCTTGGAAGACAGTGTCTATGGCTACACCTTC. It yields the protein CASSLEDSVYGYTF.